This T cell receptor (beta chain) was captured by sequencing in a study of shared clonotypes between healthy human individuals. The sequenced material, unsorted PBMC DNA, was run on ten immunoSEQ deep assay plates. Sequenced by immunoSEQ multiplex PCR; TCRdb stores in-frame clones only, minus some. Here the sample spans about 520,000 clones, around 80% being singletons. Study results and caveats: The donor pool, a small one, limited the genetic and exposure-history diversity represented. Apart from blood, nothing was sampled; tissue repertoires likely differ.

The CDR3 runs 13 residues. Trimming took 5 bases from V and 6 from J; bases not matched to a gene: 4. Per the germline V gene, CDR1 is SEHNR and CDR2 is FQNEAQ (reference sequence). Notes on this clone: Antigen: not known.

The clonotype comes from a woman aged 35 to 49 in good health. Some clones in this sample may be carry-over from other donors' samples. The V gene is TRBV7-9, the J gene TRBJ1-5; the match to TRBD1 covers 7 bases. Sequenced: PBMCs. The CDR3 spells CASSPTGVQPQHF. The DNA for the CDR3 is TGTGCCAGCAGCCCAACAGGGGTTCAGCCCCAGCATTTT.